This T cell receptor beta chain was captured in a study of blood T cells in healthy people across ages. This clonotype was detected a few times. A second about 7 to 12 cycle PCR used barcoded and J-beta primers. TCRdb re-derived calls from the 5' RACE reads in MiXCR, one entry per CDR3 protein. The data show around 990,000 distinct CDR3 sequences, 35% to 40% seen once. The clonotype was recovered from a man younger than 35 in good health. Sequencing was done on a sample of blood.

CDR3 protein: CSVEPTGNEKLFF. The CDR3 DNA reads TGCAGCGTTGAACCAACTGGTAATGAAAAACTGTTTTTT. V is TRBV29-1 and J is TRBJ1-4; no reliable D call. The length of the CDR3 is 13 residues. Germline values: CDR1 SQVTM, CDR2 ANQGSEA. V lost 2 bases and J lost 4, with 8 bases in between.